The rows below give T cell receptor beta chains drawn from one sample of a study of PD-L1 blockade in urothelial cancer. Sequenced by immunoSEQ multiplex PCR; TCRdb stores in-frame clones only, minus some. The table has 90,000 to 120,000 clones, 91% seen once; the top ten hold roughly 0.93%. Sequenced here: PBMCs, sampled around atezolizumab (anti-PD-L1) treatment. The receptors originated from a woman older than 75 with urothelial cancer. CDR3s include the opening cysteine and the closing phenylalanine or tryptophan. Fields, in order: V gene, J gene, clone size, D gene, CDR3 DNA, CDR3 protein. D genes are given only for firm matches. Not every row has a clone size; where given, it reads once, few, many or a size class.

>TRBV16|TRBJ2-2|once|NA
TGTGCCAGCAGCCAATCGAGCGGGCTTACCGGGGAGCTGTTTTTT
CASSQSSGLTGELFF
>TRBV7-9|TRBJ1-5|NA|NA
TGTGCCAGCAGTCAAGAGGGTAACCAGCCCCAGCATTTT
CASSQEGNQPQHF
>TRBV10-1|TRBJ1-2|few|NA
TGCGCCAGCAGTGAGTCTCGCAGCTATGGCTACACCTTC
CASSESRSYGYTF
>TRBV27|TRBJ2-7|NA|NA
TGTGCCAGCAGTTTAGGGGGGTACGAGCAGTACTTC
CASSLGGYEQYF
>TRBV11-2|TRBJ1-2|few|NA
TGTGCCAGCAGCTCAAGCCCGGACTCCTATGGCTACACCTTC
CASSSSPDSYGYTF
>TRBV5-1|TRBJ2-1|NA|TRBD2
TGCGCCAGCAGCTCGACGCTAGCGGGAGGGCCCTACAATGAGCAGTTCTTC
CASSSTLAGGPYNEQFF
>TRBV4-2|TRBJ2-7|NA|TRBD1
TGTGCCAGCAGCCAAGGAGGGACAGGGGACTCCTACGAGCAGTACTTC
CASSQGGTGDSYEQYF
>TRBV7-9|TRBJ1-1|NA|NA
TGTGCCAGCACCGTTAGCACGAACACTGAAGCTTTCTTT
CASTVSTNTEAFF
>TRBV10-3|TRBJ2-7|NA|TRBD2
TGTGCCACCTCGGAGCGGGAGCCCCGCTACGAGCAGTACTTC
CATSEREPRYEQYF
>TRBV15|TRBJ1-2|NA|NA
TGTGCCACCAGCATACGAACGGCTAACTATGGCTACACCTTC
CATSIRTANYGYTF
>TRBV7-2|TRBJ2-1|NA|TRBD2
TGTGCCAGCAGCCGTAGCGGGAGCAGAGATTATGAGCAGTTCTTC
CASSRSGSRDYEQFF
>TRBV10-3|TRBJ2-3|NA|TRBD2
TGTGCCATCACTAGCGGGATGGCAGATACGCAGTATTTT
CAITSGMADTQYF
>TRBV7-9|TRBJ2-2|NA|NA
TGTGCCAGCAGCTTAGAATCGGGTAGCGGGAACACCGGGGAGCTGTTTTTT
CASSLESGSGNTGELFF
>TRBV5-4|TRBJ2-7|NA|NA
TGTGCCAGCAGCCCGTCGACGGGCGAGCAGTACTTC
CASSPSTGEQYF
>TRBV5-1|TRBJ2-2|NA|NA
TGCGCCAGCAGCCTTAGACAGGCCCACACCGGGGAGCTGTTTTTT
CASSLRQAHTGELFF
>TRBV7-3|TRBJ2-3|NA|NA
TGTGCCAGCAGCCCAGGGTCAGGCGTCGGCACAGATACGCAGTATTTT
CASSPGSGVGTDTQYF
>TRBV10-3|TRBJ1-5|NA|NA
TGTGCCATCAGTGAGTCGAGTCCGACAGCAGGGAACAATCAGCCCCAGCATTTT
CAISESSPTAGNNQPQHF
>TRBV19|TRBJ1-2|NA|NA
TGTGCCAGTAGTATGTCCCACTTGGGCTACTACACCTTC
CASSMSHLGYYTF
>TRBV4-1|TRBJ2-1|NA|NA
TGCGCCAGCAGCCAAACCAGGGCCTCCTACAATGAGCAGTTCTTC
CASSQTRASYNEQFF
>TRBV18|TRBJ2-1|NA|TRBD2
TGTGCCAGCTCACCGGTAGGACTAGCGGGTTACAATGAGCAGTTCTTC
CASSPVGLAGYNEQFF
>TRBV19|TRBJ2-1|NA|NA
TGTGCCAGTACCTCAATCGACAGGACCCCTCTCTACAATGAGCAGTTCTTC
CASTSIDRTPLYNEQFF
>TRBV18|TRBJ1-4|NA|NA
TGTGCCAGCTCACCAGCAGGGCCGACTAATGAAAAACTGTTTTTT
CASSPAGPTNEKLFF
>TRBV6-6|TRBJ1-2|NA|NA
TGTGCCAGCAGGACATACATGGACACAACTAACTATGGCTACACCTTC
CASRTYMDTTNYGYTF
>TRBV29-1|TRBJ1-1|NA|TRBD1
TGCAGCGTGCAGGGGGCGCGGGAAACTGAAGCTTTCTTT
CSVQGARETEAFF